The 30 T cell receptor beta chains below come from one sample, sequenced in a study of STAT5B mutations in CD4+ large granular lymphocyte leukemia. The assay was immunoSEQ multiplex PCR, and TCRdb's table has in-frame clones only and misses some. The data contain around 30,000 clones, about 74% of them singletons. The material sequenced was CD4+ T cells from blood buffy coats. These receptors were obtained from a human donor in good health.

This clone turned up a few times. The CDR3 nucleotides are TGTGCCGCTAAAACAGGGAACACTGAAGCTTTCTTT. Encoded protein: CAAKTGNTEAFF. The chain recombines TRBV10-3 with TRBJ1-1; D might be TRBD1 (5 bases). The CDR3 consists of 12 residues. V shed 11 bases and J shed 1 base, with 11 bases lying between them. Per the germline V gene, CDR1 is ENHRY and CDR2 is SYGVKD.

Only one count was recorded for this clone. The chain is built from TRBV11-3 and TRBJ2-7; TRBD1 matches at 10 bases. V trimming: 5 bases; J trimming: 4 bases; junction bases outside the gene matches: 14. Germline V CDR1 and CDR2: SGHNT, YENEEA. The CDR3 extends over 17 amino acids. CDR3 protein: CASSPGDRGPGGYEQYF. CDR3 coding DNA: TGTGCCAGCAGCCCGGGAGACAGGGGGCCCGGGGGGTACGAGCAGTACTTC.

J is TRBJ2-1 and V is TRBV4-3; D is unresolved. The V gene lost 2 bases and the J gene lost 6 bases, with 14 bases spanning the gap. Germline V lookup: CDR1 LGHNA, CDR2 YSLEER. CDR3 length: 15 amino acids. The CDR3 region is CASSQSRLIGNEQFF. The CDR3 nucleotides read TGCGCCAGCAGCCAAAGTCGTCTGATAGGCAATGAGCAGTTCTTC.

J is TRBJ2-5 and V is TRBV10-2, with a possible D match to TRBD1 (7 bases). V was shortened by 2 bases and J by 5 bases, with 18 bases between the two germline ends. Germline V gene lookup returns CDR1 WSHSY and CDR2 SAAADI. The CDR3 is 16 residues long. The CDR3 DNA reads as TGCGCCAGCAGTGAGGGCGGGACAGTAGTGAAGGAGACCCAGTACTTC. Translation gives CASSEGGTVVKETQYF.

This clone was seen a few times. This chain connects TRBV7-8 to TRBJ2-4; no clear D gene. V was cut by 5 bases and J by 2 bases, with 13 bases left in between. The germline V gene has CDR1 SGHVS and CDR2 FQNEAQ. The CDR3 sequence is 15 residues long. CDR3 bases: TGTGCCAGCAGCGAACGATTAGGAACCAAAAACATTCAGTACTTC. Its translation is CASSERLGTKNIQYF.

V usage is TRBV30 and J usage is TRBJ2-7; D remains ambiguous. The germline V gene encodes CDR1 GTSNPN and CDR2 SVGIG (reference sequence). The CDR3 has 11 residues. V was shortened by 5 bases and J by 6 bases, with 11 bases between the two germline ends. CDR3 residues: CAWAILGEQYF. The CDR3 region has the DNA TGTGCCTGGGCAATCTTGGGCGAGCAGTACTTC.

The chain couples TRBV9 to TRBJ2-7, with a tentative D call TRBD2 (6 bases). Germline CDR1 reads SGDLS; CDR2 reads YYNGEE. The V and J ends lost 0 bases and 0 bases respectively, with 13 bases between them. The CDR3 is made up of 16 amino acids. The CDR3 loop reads CASSVGGGTLSYEQYF. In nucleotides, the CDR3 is TGTGCCAGCAGCGTAGGCGGCGGGACCCTCTCCTACGAGCAGTACTTC.

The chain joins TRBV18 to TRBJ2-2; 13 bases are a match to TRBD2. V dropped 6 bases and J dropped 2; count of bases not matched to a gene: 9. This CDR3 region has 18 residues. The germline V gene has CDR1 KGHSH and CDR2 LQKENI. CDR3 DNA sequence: TGTGCCAGCTCGGATGGACTAGCGGGAGTCGCCAACACCGGGGAGCTGTTTTTT. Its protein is CASSDGLAGVANTGELFF.

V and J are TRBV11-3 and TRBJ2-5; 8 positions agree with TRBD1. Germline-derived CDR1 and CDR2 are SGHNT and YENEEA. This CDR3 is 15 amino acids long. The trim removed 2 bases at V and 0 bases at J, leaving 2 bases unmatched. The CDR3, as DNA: TGTGCCAGCAGCTTACGGACAGGGTACCAAGAGACCCAGTACTTC. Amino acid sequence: CASSLRTGYQETQYF.

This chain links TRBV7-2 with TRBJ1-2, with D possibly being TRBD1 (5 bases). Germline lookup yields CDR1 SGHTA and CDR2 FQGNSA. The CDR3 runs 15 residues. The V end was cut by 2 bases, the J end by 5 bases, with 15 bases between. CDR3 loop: CASSLSSGQGYGYTF. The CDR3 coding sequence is TGTGCCAGCAGCTTATCCTCTGGTCAGGGATATGGCTACACCTTC.

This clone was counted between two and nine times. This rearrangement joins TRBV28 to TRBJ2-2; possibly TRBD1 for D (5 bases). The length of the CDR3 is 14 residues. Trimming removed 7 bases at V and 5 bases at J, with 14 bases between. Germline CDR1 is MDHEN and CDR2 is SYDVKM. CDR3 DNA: TGTGCCAGCAAAAACAGGAAAATTACCGGGGAGCTGTTTTTT. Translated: CASKNRKITGELFF.

This CDR3 is CASSPSPGVNTGELFF. The CDR3 DNA reads as TGTGCCAGTAGCCCCTCGCCAGGAGTGAACACCGGGGAGCTGTTTTTT. This chain links TRBV11-2 with TRBJ2-2; D is unclear. V gave up 9 bases and J gave up 1 base, with 18 bases separating them. This CDR3 has 16 residues. Germline assignment: CDR1 SGHAT and CDR2 FQNNGV.

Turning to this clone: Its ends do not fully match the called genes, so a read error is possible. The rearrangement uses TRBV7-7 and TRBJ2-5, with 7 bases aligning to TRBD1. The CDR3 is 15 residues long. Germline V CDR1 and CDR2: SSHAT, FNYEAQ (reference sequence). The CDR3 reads CASSLDGTAEETQYF. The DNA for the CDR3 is TGTGCTAGCAGCTTAGACGGGACAGCTGAAGAGACCCAGTACTTC.

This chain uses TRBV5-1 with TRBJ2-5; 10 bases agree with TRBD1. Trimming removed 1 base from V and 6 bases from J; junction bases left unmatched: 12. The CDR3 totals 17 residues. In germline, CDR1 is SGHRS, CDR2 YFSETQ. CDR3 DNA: TGCGCCAGCAGCTTGAGTATGCCCGGGACAGGGGTAAAGACCCAGTACTTC. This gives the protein CASSLSMPGTGVKTQYF.

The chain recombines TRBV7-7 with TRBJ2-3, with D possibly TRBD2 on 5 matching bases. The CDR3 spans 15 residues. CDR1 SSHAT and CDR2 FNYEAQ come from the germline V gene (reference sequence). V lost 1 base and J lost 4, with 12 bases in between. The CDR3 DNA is TGTGCCAGCAGCTTAGTGGGGAGTGTCGCAGATACGCAGTATTTT. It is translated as CASSLVGSVADTQYF.

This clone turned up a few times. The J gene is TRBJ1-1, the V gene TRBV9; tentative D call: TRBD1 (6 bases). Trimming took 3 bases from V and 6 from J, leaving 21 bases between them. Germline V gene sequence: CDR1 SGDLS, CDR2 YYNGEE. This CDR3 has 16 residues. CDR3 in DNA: TGTGCCAGCAGCGGCAGTGTTATCCAGGGGCGCCCTGAAGCTTTCTTT. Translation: CASSGSVIQGRPEAFF.

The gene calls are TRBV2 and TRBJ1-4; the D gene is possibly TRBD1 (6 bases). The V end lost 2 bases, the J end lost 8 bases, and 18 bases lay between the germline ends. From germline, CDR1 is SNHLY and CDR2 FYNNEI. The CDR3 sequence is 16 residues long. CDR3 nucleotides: TGTGCCAGCAGTGAAATGGGTCACAGGGTAGGAGAAAAACTGTTTTTT. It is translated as CASSEMGHRVGEKLFF.

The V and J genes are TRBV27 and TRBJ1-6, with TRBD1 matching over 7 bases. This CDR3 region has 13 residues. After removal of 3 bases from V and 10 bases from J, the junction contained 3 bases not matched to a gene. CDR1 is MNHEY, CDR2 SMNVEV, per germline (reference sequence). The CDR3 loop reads CASSFRGDSPLHF. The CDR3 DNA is TGTGCCAGCAGTTTCAGGGGGGACTCACCCCTCCACTTT.

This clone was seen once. This CDR3 is CASSSPGERAGANVLTF. In DNA form, the CDR3 reads TGTGCCAGCAGTTCCCCAGGGGAAAGGGCTGGGGCCAACGTCCTGACTTTC. The V gene is TRBV28, the J gene TRBJ2-6; a possible D gene is TRBD1 (6 bases). V was clipped by 4 bases and J by 2 bases, with 15 bases between them. In germline, CDR1 is MDHEN, CDR2 SYDVKM. The CDR3 sequence is 17 residues long.

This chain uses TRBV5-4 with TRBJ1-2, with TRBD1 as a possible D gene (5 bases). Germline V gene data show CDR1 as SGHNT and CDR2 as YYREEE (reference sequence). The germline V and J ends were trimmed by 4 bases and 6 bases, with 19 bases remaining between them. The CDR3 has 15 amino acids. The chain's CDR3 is CASSLGGGFLNGYTF. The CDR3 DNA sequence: TGTGCCAGCAGCCTCGGCGGGGGGTTCCTCAATGGCTACACCTTC.

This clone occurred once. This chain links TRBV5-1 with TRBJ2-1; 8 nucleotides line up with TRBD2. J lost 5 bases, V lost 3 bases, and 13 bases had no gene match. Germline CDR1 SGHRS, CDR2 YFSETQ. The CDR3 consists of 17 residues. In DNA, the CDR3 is TGCGCCAGCAGCTACGGTGGGAGCGGGGGCCATAACAATGAGCAGTTCTTC. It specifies CASSYGGSGGHNNEQFF. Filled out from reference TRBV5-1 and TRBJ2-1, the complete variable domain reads KAGVTQTPRYLIKTRGQQVTLSCSPISGHRSVSWYQQTPGQGLQFLFEYFSETQRNKGNFPGRFSGRQFSNSRSEMNVSTLELGDSALYLCASSYGGSGGHNNEQFFGPGTRLTVL.

This CDR3 reads CASSSLSFSGGRGYTQYF. As DNA, the CDR3 is TGTGCCAGCAGTTCCCTCAGCTTTAGCGGGGGAAGAGGATATACGCAGTATTTT. The chain employs TRBV28 and TRBJ2-3; 9 bases fit TRBD2. The germline V gene has CDR1 MDHEN and CDR2 SYDVKM. This CDR3 is 18 amino acids long. V lost 4 bases and J lost 7; bases outside the gene matches: 18.

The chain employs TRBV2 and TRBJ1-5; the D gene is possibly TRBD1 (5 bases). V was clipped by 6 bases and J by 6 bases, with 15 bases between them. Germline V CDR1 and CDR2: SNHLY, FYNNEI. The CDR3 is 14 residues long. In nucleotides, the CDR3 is TGTGCCAGCAGAGGGACCCATCGAGGTCAGCCCCAGCATTTT. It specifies CASRGTHRGQPQHF. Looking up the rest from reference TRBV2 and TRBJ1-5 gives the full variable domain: EPEVTQTPSHQVTQMGQEVILRCVPISNHLYFYWYRQILGQKVEFLVSFYNNEISEKSEIFDDQFSVERPDGSNFTLKIRSTKLEDSAMYFCASRGTHRGQPQHFGDGTRLSIL.

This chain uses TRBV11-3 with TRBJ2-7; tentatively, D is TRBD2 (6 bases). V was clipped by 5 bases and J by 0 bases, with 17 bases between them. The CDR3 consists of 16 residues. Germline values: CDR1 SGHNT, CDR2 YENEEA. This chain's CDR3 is CASSLRSRGSSYEQYF. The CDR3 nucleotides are TGTGCCAGCAGCCTCCGCAGCCGGGGGAGCTCCTACGAGCAGTACTTC.

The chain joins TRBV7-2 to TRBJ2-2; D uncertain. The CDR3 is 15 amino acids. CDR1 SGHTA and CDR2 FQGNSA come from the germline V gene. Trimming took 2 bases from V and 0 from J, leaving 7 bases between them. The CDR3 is CASSLKPANTGELFF. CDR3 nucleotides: TGTGCCAGCAGCTTAAAACCGGCGAACACCGGGGAGCTGTTTTTT.

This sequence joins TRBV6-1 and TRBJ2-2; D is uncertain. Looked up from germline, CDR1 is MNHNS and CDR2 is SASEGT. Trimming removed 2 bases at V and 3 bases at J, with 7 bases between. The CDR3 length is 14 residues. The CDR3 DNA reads TGTGCCAGCAGTGAAAGCTGGGACACCGGGGAGCTGTTTTTT. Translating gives CASSESWDTGELFF.

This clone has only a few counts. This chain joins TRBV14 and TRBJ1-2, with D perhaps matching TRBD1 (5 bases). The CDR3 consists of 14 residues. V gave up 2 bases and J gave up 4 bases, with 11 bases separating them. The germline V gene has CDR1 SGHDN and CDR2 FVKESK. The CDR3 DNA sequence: TGTGCCAGCAGCCAATTTGCGGGGCCCTATGGCTACACCTTC. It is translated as CASSQFAGPYGYTF.

In DNA form, the CDR3 reads TGTGCCAGCAGCTTATCTGGGGTTGGCGCTTTCTTT. It specifies CASSLSGVGAFF. The gene calls are TRBV7-2 and TRBJ1-1; the D is unclear. This CDR3 contains 12 residues. Trimming stripped 2 bases from V and 11 bases from J, with 12 bases between. The germline V gene has CDR1 SGHTA and CDR2 FQGNSA.

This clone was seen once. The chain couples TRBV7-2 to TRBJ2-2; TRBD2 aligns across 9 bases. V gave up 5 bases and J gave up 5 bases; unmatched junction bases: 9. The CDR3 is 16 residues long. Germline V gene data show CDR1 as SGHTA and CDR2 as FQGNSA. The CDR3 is CASSHYSGRGTGELFF. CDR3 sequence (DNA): TGTGCCAGCAGCCACTATAGCGGGAGAGGGACCGGGGAGCTGTTTTTT.

The CDR3 here is CASSLVAASYEQYF. The CDR3 DNA is TGTGCCAGCAGCTTAGTGGCGGCCTCCTACGAGCAGTACTTC. The V and J genes are TRBV11-3 and TRBJ2-7, with D hard to call. Trimming stripped 1 base from V and 0 bases from J, with 7 bases between. The CDR3 is made up of 14 amino acids. Germline V gene sequence: CDR1 SGHNT, CDR2 YENEEA.